This is a list of T cell receptor beta chains from one sample in a study of cytomegalovirus exposure and HLA in healthy donors. Data came from immunoSEQ multiplex PCR; TCRdb stores just in-frame clones and leaves some out. The table records more than 70,000 clones, 94% of them present only once. The sample taken for sequencing was PBMCs. These receptors all come from a woman aged 18-29 years in good health and CMV-seronegative. The CDR3 runs from the conserved cysteine through the conserved F or W. The order of the fields is D gene, V gene, J gene, clone size, CDR3 DNA, CDR3 protein. The D gene is left open where the match is weak. Size is omitted from some rows. Given values are once, few, many or a class for expanded clones.

.	TRBV28	TRBJ2-5	once	TGTGCCAGCAGCCCGAGACAGGGACTCCAAGAGACCCAGTACTTC	CASSPRQGLQETQYF
.	TRBV7-9	TRBJ2-4	.	TGTGCCAGCAGCTCCTCGGTCCGGGGGTTTGGTCAGTACTTC	CASSSSVRGFGQYF
TRBD2	TRBV7-9	TRBJ2-2	.	TGTGCCAGCAGCGCTAGCGGGGGGAACACCGGGGAGCTGTTTTTT	CASSASGGNTGELFF
.	TRBV6-6	TRBJ2-2	.	TGTGCCAGCAGTTACCTGGCGGGCGGCACCGGGGAGCTGTTTTTT	CASSYLAGGTGELFF
.	TRBV18	TRBJ2-7	.	TGTGCCAGCTCACCAGGGGCCAGGTCCTACGAGCAGTACTTC	CASSPGARSYEQYF
.	TRBV4-1	TRBJ2-6	.	TGCGCCAGCAGCCAAGATATAGTAAGGGGCTCCGGGGCCAACGTCCTGACTTTC	CASSQDIVRGSGANVLTF
.	TRBV27	TRBJ1-6	.	TGTGCCACCTCCATCGGGGGCTCCTATAATTCACCCCTCCACTTT	CATSIGGSYNSPLHF
.	TRBV30	TRBJ2-7	.	TGTGCCTGGAGTGTAGAGGCCGAGCAGTACTTC	CAWSVEAEQYF
.	TRBV28	TRBJ1-5	.	TGTGCCAGCAGTGGACAGAACAATCAGCCCCAGCATTTT	CASSGQNNQPQHF
TRBD1	TRBV9	TRBJ2-5	.	TGTGCCAGCAGCGCCGACAGGGGGCGCTTAGAGACCCAGTACTTC	CASSADRGRLETQYF
.	TRBV11-3	TRBJ2-7	.	TGTGCCAGCAGCCCCGGGCACGACAGCTCCTACGAGCAGTACTTC	CASSPGHDSSYEQYF
TRBD1	TRBV4-1	TRBJ1-2	.	TGCGCCAGCAGCCAAGCCGGGACAGGGCTTGATGGCTACACCTTC	CASSQAGTGLDGYTF
TRBD1	TRBV6-1	TRBJ1-2	.	TGTGCCAGCAGTGAAGCCGACAGGGGATTCGGTGGCTACACCTTC	CASSEADRGFGGYTF
TRBD1	TRBV4-1	TRBJ2-7	.	TGCGCCAGCAGCCCACAATCGACCGGGACAGGCTACGAGCAGTACTTC	CASSPQSTGTGYEQYF
.	TRBV4-1	TRBJ2-4	.	TGCGCCAGCAGCCAAGGGATGGCAAGGGGAAAAAACATTCAGTACTTC	CASSQGMARGKNIQYF
TRBD1	TRBV7-2	TRBJ1-5	.	TGTGCCAGCGGGACAGAGAGAAATCAGCCCCAGCATTTT	CASGTERNQPQHF
.	TRBV7-3	TRBJ2-2	.	TGTGCCAGCAGCTTAGTGGGCCGCCCCGTAAGGGAGCTGTTTTTT	CASSLVGRPVRELFF
TRBD2	TRBV6-4	TRBJ2-3	.	TGTGCCAGCAGTGCCTCTAGCGGGGGGGCAGATACGCAGTATTTT	CASSASSGGADTQYF
TRBD2	TRBV20-1	TRBJ2-1	.	TGCAGTGCCGAGGGAGCGGGAGGGGGGTTCTTC	CSAEGAGGGFF
.	TRBV9	TRBJ1-1	.	TGTGCCAGCGGTAGGAACACTGAAGCTTTCTTT	CASGRNTEAFF
TRBD2	TRBV5-8	TRBJ2-3	.	TGTGCCAGCAGCTTGGCCCGGGGGGGGGCAGCAGATACGCAGTATTTT	CASSLARGGAADTQYF
TRBD1	TRBV6-1	TRBJ1-5	.	TGTGCCAGCAGTGCCCGCCGGGACAGGGGCATCAATCAGCCCCAGCATTTT	CASSARRDRGINQPQHF
TRBD2	TRBV5-1	TRBJ2-1	.	TGCGCCAGCAGCTTGTCTGGTGCGGGGGGGCTTGAGCAGTTCTTC	CASSLSGAGGLEQFF
TRBD1	TRBV7-6	TRBJ2-5	.	TGTGCCAGCAGCCTACGACAGGGATCTATCCAAGAGACCCAGTACTTC	CASSLRQGSIQETQYF
.	TRBV28	TRBJ1-2	.	TGTGCCAGCAGTTCGAGGGACACCTATGGCTACACCTTC	CASSSRDTYGYTF
TRBD2	TRBV6-6	TRBJ2-3	.	TGTGCCAGCAGACCCGGGGGGGCCACAGATACGCAGTATTTT	CASRPGGATDTQYF
.	TRBV5-4	TRBJ2-1	.	TGTGCCAGCAGCCTACAGGGACGATCCTACAATGAGCAGTTCTTC	CASSLQGRSYNEQFF
.	TRBV7-7	TRBJ2-7	.	TGTGCCAGCAGTACTCGTACCTACGAGCAGTACTTC	CASSTRTYEQYF
.	TRBV19	TRBJ2-5	.	TGTGCCAGTAGTAACCAGGGTGAAGAGACCCAGTACTTC	CASSNQGEETQYF
.	TRBV5-1	TRBJ2-1	once	TGCGCCAGCAGGCTGGCGGGGGCACTCTCCTACAATGAGCAGTTCTTC	CASRLAGALSYNEQFF
TRBD1	TRBV9	TRBJ1-2	.	TGTGCCAGCAGCGCCTCCCCGGACAGGGTCTTCGGCTACACCTTC	CASSASPDRVFGYTF
.	TRBV2	TRBJ1-1	.	TGTGCCAGCACCACCCTGGGAGGGAAACCAAGGAACACTGAAGCTTTCTTT	CASTTLGGKPRNTEAFF
TRBD1	TRBV27	TRBJ1-2	once	TGTGCCAGCAGTTTCGGCAGGGGGAATGGCTACACCTTC	CASSFGRGNGYTF
TRBD2	TRBV7-2	TRBJ2-1	once	TGTGCCAGCAGCCCCCGCCGGGGGGATGAGCAGTTCTTC	CASSPRRGDEQFF
.	TRBV19	TRBJ2-1	.	TGTGCCAGTAGTTCCGGGGTCTACAATGAGCAGTTCTTC	CASSSGVYNEQFF
TRBD1	TRBV9	TRBJ1-4	.	TGTGCCAGCAGCGAACAGGGGCTTGATGAAAAACTGTTTTTT	CASSEQGLDEKLFF
.	TRBV27	TRBJ2-7	.	TGTGCCAGCAGTTTAAGTAGTTGGGGCCACGAGCAGTACTTC	CASSLSSWGHEQYF
.	TRBV11-2	TRBJ2-3	few	TGTGCCAGCAGCAGCGGACCGTCCTATACGCAGTATTTT	CASSSGPSYTQYF
TRBD1	TRBV28	TRBJ2-3	.	TGTGCCAGCAGAGACAGGGGCTCCGGAGAAACAGATACGCAGTATTTT	CASRDRGSGETDTQYF
.	TRBV15	TRBJ1-6	.	TGTGCCACCAGCAGAGGCAAACAGGGTCGGAATTCACCCCTCCACTTT	CATSRGKQGRNSPLHF
TRBD1	TRBV7-9	TRBJ1-2	.	TGTGCCAGCAGCTCCGACAGGGGGCCACACTATGGCTACACCTTC	CASSSDRGPHYGYTF
.	TRBV2	TRBJ2-3	.	TGTGCCAGCATCCTGAGTCTTAGCACAGATACGCAGTATTTT	CASILSLSTDTQYF
.	TRBV6-1	TRBJ1-3	.	TGTGCCAGCAGTGAATTGTATGGCGACAGGACGTTGGGAAACACCATATATTTT	CASSELYGDRTLGNTIYF
TRBD2	TRBV11-2	TRBJ2-3	.	TGTGCCAGCAGCTTATTGACCCCTAGCGGAGCCCACCAGAGTACGCAGTATTTT	CASSLLTPSGAHQSTQYF
.	TRBV29-1	TRBJ1-2	.	TGCAGCGTTGAAGTTTTGGGGGGTAAAGCTAACTATGGCTACACCTTC	CSVEVLGGKANYGYTF
.	TRBV29-1	TRBJ2-2	.	TGCAGCGTTGGGGGGCGGAGGACCGGGGAGCTGTTTTTT	CSVGGRRTGELFF
TRBD2	TRBV11-2	TRBJ2-5	.	TGTGCCAGCAGCCCCCTGGGAGGGTTCCAAGAGACCCAGTACTTC	CASSPLGGFQETQYF
TRBD1	TRBV5-6	TRBJ2-1	.	TGTGCCAGCAGCGGAGACAGGGTGGACTACAATGAGCAGTTCTTC	CASSGDRVDYNEQFF
TRBD1	TRBV19	TRBJ1-1	.	TGTGCCACGGCGACAGGGAACCGCTATATGAACACTGAAGCTTTCTTT	CATATGNRYMNTEAFF
.	TRBV9	TRBJ2-5	.	TGTGCCAGCAGCGTAGGGCAGGGTAAAGAGACCCAGTACTTC	CASSVGQGKETQYF
TRBD2	TRBV15	TRBJ2-3	.	TGTGCCACCAGCAGGACGGGGGGGCCTACAGATACGCAGTATTTT	CATSRTGGPTDTQYF
TRBD1	TRBV27	TRBJ2-7	.	TGTGCCAGCAGCCGGGGGACAGGGGAATATTACGAGCAGTACTTC	CASSRGTGEYYEQYF
TRBD1	TRBV27	TRBJ2-2	.	TGTGCCAGCAGACAGGGGTTAGCGAACACCGGGGAGCTGTTTTTT	CASRQGLANTGELFF
TRBD2	TRBV6-1	TRBJ2-3	.	TGTGCCAGCAGTGAACCAGCGGGAGGGCCCGGAGATACGCAGTATTTT	CASSEPAGGPGDTQYF
.	TRBV19	TRBJ2-7	.	TGTGCCAGTAGCGTCAGGGGCTACGAGCAGTACTTC	CASSVRGYEQYF